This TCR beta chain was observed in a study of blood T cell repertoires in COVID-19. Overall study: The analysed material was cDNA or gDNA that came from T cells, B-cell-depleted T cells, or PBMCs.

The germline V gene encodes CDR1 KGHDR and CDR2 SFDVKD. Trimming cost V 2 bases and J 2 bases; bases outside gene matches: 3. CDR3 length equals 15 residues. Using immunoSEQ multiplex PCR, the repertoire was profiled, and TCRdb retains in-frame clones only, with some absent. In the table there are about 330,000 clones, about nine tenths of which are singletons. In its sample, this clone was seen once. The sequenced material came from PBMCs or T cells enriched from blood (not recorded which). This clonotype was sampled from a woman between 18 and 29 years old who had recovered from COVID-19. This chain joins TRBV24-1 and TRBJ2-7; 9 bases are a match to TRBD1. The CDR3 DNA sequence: TGTGCCACCAGTGATTCGAGGACAGGGGCCTACGAGCAGTACTTC. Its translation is CATSDSRTGAYEQYF.